Listed below are T cell receptor beta chains from one sample, sequenced in a study of T cells after yellow fever vaccination. Each CDR3 protein gets one entry after TCRdb re-called the 5' RACE reads with MiXCR. Found here are about 360,000 distinct CDR3 sequences, about 6.2% of them singletons; the top ten hold approximately 15%. The sample in question was PBMCs, obtained 5 days after the yellow fever booster vaccination. The receptors here all came from a man aged 25-45 years who received the YFV17D yellow fever vaccine. Each CDR3 is given with its conserved first and last residue. D genes are given only for firm matches. Part of the rows lack a size; the others show once, few, many or a class for expanded clones.

j_gene: TRBJ2-1; abundance: NA; v_gene: TRBV5-6; len: 16; d_gene: TRBD2; CDR3aa: CASSYRRLAGGGEQFF; CDR3nt: TGTGCCAGCAGCTACCGACGACTAGCGGGAGGGGGGGAGCAGTTCTTC
j_gene: TRBJ2-2; abundance: few; v_gene: TRBV30; len: 13; d_gene: NA; CDR3aa: CAYRVENTGELFF; CDR3nt: TGTGCCTACCGCGTAGAGAACACCGGGGAGCTGTTTTTT
j_gene: TRBJ2-3; abundance: many; v_gene: TRBV4-2; len: 16; d_gene: TRBD2; CDR3aa: CASSPDGLAKSYTQYF; CDR3nt: TGTGCCAGCAGCCCGGACGGACTAGCGAAATCTTATACGCAGTATTTT
j_gene: TRBJ1-4; abundance: few; v_gene: TRBV30; len: 14; d_gene: NA; CDR3aa: CAWNPGRLNEKLFF; CDR3nt: TGTGCCTGGAACCCGGGACGGCTTAATGAAAAACTGTTTTTT
j_gene: TRBJ2-2; abundance: NA; v_gene: TRBV6-1; len: 14; d_gene: NA; CDR3aa: CASNPGPPTGELFF; CDR3nt: TGTGCCAGCAACCCGGGACCCCCGACCGGGGAGCTGTTTTTT
j_gene: TRBJ2-7; abundance: NA; v_gene: TRBV28; len: 15; d_gene: TRBD1; CDR3aa: CASSHRGRGSYEQYF; CDR3nt: TGTGCCAGCAGCCACAGGGGGCGCGGGTCCTACGAGCAGTACTTC
j_gene: TRBJ2-2; abundance: many; v_gene: TRBV12-3/TRBV12-4; len: 16; d_gene: NA; CDR3aa: CASIWGVADLTGELFF; CDR3nt: TGTGCCAGCATCTGGGGGGTAGCGGACCTCACCGGGGAGCTGTTTTTT
j_gene: TRBJ1-5; abundance: few; v_gene: TRBV11-1; len: 18; d_gene: NA; CDR3aa: CASSLALIPGALNQPQHF; CDR3nt: TGTGCCAGCAGCTTAGCGCTTATTCCCGGGGCCTTGAATCAGCCCCAGCATTTT
j_gene: TRBJ1-2; abundance: few; v_gene: TRBV6-1; len: 15; d_gene: NA; CDR3aa: CASSATGTLNYGYTF; CDR3nt: TGTGCCAGCAGTGCAACCGGGACACTCAACTATGGCTACACCTTC
j_gene: TRBJ2-1; abundance: NA; v_gene: TRBV29-1; len: 11; d_gene: TRBD1; CDR3aa: CSADRGNEQFF; CDR3nt: TGCAGCGCGGACAGGGGAAATGAGCAGTTCTTC
j_gene: TRBJ2-6; abundance: NA; v_gene: TRBV5-4; len: 15; d_gene: NA; CDR3aa: CASSLLSGGANVLTF; CDR3nt: TGTGCCAGCAGCTTGTTAAGCGGGGGGGCCAACGTCCTGACTTTC